This T cell receptor beta chain is from a study of blood T cell repertoires in COVID-19. Study context: PBMCs, B-cell-depleted T cells, or T cells were the source of the cDNA or gDNA that made up the material.

The table lists this clone with a count of one. The CDR3 spans 15 residues. Looked up from germline, CDR1 is SGHTA and CDR2 is FQGTGA. V lost 1 base to trimming and J lost 5 bases; unmatched junction nucleotides: 4. Sequencing was performed with immunoSEQ multiplex PCR; in TCRdb, only in-frame clones are kept and a portion is missing. The sample includes about 79,000 clones, around 88% of them seen just once. This chain uses TRBV7-3 with TRBJ2-3; 9 bases match TRBD2. This TCR derives from a man in his 70s with active or convalescent COVID-19. The sequenced sample consisted of peripheral blood. CDR3 sequence: CASSLMAGGVDTQYF. Written as DNA, the CDR3 is TGTGCCAGCAGCTTAATGGCGGGAGGGGTAGATACGCAGTATTTT.